This TCR beta chain came from a study of early T cells in non-severe SARS-CoV-2 infection. Whole-study context: Bulk RNA taken from unsorted whole blood was sequenced, leaving chains unpaired.

This clonotype was observed many times. The library protocol tagged individual cDNA molecules with unique molecular identifiers. TCRdb re-analysed the 5' RACE reads in MiXCR, keeping a single row per CDR3 protein. The repertoire holds 70,000 to 75,000 distinct CDR3 sequences, with roughly an eighth as singletons. The sample comprised whole blood. The origin of this receptor is an adult who was a healthcare worker with PCR-confirmed SARS-CoV-2 infection or an uninfected control (not recorded which).

CDR3 sequence: CASSPQSGNYNEQFF. CDR3 DNA: TGTGCCAGCTCACCACAAAGCGGCAATTACAATGAGCAGTTCTTC. V and J are TRBV18 and TRBJ2-1, with D possibly matching TRBD2 (5 bases). Trimming removed 1 base from V and 4 bases from J, with 11 bases in between. This CDR3 contains 15 residues. Germline V gives CDR1 KGHSH, CDR2 LQKENI.